This T cell receptor beta chain was profiled in a study of PD-1 blockade in mismatch repair-deficient tumors. Study-level findings and limits: After pembrolizumab, tumor-resident clones rose rapidly, then generally contracted before radiologic responses.

J was trimmed by 5 bases and V by 0 bases; bases with no gene match: 3. This CDR3 has 14 amino acids. CDR1 and CDR2 (germline): SGHRS, YFSETQ. Measured with immunoSEQ multiplex PCR; TCRdb has only the in-frame clones, and not every one. The sample includes roughly 38,000 clones, 75% to 90% of them seen just once. Notes on this clone: Its antigen is undetermined.

This TCR was recovered from an adult with mismatch repair-deficient cancer. The specimen comprised PBMCs, sampled approximately 41 weeks after starting pembrolizumab. The rearrangement links TRBV5-1 to TRBJ2-5, with 8 bases that match TRBD2. CDR3 amino acids: CASSLVAGSETQYF. As DNA, the CDR3 is TGCGCCAGCAGCTTGGTAGCGGGAAGTGAGACCCAGTACTTC.